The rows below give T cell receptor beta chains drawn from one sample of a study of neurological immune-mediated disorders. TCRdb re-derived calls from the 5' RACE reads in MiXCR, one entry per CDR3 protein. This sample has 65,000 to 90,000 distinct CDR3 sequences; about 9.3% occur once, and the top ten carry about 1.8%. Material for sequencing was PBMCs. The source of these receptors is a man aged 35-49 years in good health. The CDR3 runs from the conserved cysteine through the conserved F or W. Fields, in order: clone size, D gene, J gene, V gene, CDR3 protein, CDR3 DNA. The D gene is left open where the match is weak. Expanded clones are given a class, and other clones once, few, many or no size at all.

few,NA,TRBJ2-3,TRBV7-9,CASSLGGTVYTDTQYF,TGTGCCAGCAGCTTAGGAGGGACCGTCTACACAGATACGCAGTATTTT
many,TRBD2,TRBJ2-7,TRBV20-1,CSARDLTSGGSYEQYF,TGCAGTGCTAGAGACCTGACTAGCGGGGGGTCCTACGAGCAGTACTTC
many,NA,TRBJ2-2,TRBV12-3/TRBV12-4,CASSLGWAGELFF,TGTGCCAGCAGTTTAGGTTGGGCCGGGGAGCTGTTTTTT
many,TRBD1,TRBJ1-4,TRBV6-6,CASSFSLTGVSEKLFF,TGTGCCAGCAGTTTCAGCTTAACAGGGGTTAGTGAAAAACTGTTTTTT
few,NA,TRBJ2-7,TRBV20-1,CSASRYYEQYF,TGCAGTGCTAGCCGGTACTACGAGCAGTACTTC
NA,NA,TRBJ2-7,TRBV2,CASSESGVDYF,TGTGCCAGCAGTGAATCCGGGGTGGACTACTTC
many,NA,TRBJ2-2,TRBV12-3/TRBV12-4,CASSPGGLSGELFF,TGTGCCAGCAGTCCGGGCGGGTTGTCCGGGGAGCTGTTTTTT
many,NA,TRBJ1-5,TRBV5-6,CASSFRDSNQPQHF,TGTGCCAGCAGCTTCCGGGACAGCAATCAGCCCCAGCATTTT
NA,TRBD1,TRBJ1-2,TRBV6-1,CAVRDSNYGYTF,TGTGCCGTCAGGGACAGTAACTATGGCTACACCTTC
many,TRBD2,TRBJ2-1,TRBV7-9,CASSLQREGLNEQFF,TGTGCCAGCAGCCTGCAGCGGGAGGGCCTCAATGAGCAGTTCTTC
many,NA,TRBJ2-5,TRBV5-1,CASSFRDSQGETQYF,TGCGCCAGCAGCTTCCGGGACTCCCAGGGGGAGACCCAGTACTTC
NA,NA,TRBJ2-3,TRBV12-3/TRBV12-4,CASSFVLAGTQYF,TGTGCCAGCAGTTTTGTACTCGCCGGTACGCAGTATTTT
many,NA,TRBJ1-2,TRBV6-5,CASSYYGRFSYSGYYGYTF,TGTGCCAGCAGTTACTATGGGAGGTTCTCCTATAGTGGGTACTATGGCTACACCTTC
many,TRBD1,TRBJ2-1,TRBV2,CASSEDRGNEQFF,TGTGCCAGCAGTGAAGACAGGGGCAATGAGCAGTTCTTC
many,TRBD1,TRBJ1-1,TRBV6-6,CASSYTIDRGYTEAFF,TGTGCCAGCAGCTATACCATCGACAGGGGGTACACTGAAGCTTTCTTT
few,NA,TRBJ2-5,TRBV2,CASRGEVQETQYF,TGTGCCAGCAGGGGGGAGGTCCAAGAGACCCAGTACTTC
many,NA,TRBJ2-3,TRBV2,CASSGTFNTQYF,TGTGCCAGCAGTGGGACTTTTAATACGCAGTATTTT
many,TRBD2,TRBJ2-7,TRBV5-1,CASFDRPSGTNEQYF,TGCGCCAGCTTTGATCGACCTAGCGGGACCAACGAGCAGTACTTC
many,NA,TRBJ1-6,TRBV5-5,CASSLAGVVSPLHF,TGTGCCAGCAGCTTGGCAGGGGTGGTTTCACCCCTCCACTTT
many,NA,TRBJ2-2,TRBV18,CASSPGVRELFF,TGTGCCAGCTCACCAGGAGTCCGGGAGCTGTTTTTT
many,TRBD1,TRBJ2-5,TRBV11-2,CASSLDFSRTGGETQYF,TGTGCCAGCAGCTTAGATTTTTCCCGGACAGGGGGAGAGACCCAGTACTTC
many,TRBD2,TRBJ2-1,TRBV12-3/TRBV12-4,CASSSRAGVSDEQFF,TGTGCCAGCAGTTCCCGAGCGGGAGTGTCGGATGAGCAGTTCTTC
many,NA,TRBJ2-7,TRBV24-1,CATSAVWDPAHEQYF,TGTGCCACCAGCGCGGTTTGGGACCCTGCCCACGAGCAGTACTTC
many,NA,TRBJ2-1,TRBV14,CASSQVGRGNEQFF,TGTGCCAGCAGCCAAGTGGGACGTGGCAATGAGCAGTTCTTC
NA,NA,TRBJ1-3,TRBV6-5,CASSYGRTFSGNTIYF,TGTGCCAGCAGTTATGGGCGGACATTTTCTGGAAACACCATATATTTT
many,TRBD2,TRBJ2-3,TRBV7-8,CASSSSSRIAGGPRTQYF,TGTGCCAGCAGCTCCTCCAGCCGAATAGCGGGGGGGCCACGTACGCAGTATTTT
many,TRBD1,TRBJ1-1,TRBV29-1,CSVDPEGAVEAFF,TGCAGCGTCGATCCTGAGGGGGCGGTTGAAGCTTTCTTT
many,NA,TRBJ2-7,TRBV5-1,CASRDLGGTREQYF,TGCGCCTCCCGAGACCTTGGCGGGACGAGGGAGCAGTACTTC
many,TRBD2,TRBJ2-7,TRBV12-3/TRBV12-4,CASSNGAGAEQYF,TGTGCCAGCAGTAATGGAGCGGGAGCCGAGCAGTACTTC
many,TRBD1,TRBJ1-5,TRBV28,CASNRDRYQPQHF,TGTGCCAGTAACCGGGACAGATATCAGCCCCAGCATTTT
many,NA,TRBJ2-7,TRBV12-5,CASEASPSYEQYF,TGTGCTAGTGAGGCTAGCCCCTCCTACGAGCAGTACTTC